This T cell receptor beta chain was captured in a study of T-cell reconstitution after alpha-beta-depleted transplantation in children. Molecular barcoding with unique molecular identifiers was used for the TCRbeta library. TCRdb processed the PCR reads anew with MiXCR; each CDR3 protein has one entry. The sample consists of about 640,000 distinct CDR3 sequences, over 15% of them appearing once. This clonotype has more than one count but fewer than ten. This TCR derives from a human donor who donated a stem cell graft to a child with acute myeloid leukemia. The input for sequencing was PBMCs from the stem cell graft donor, taken from the stem cell graft.

The CDR3 region is CASSLKGQGSGEQYF. CDR3 coding DNA: TGTGCCAGCAGCTTAAAGGGACAGGGGTCTGGCGAGCAGTACTTC. The J gene is TRBJ2-7, the V gene TRBV7-2; 10 nucleotides align to TRBD1. With 2 bases clipped from V and 6 bases from J, the junction kept 7 bases outside the gene matches. The CDR3 length is 15 residues. Per germline, CDR1 SGHTA and CDR2 FQGNSA.